A selection of T cell receptor beta chains follows, all from one sample in a study of CD8 T cells in Susac syndrome. TCRdb redid the calling of the immunoSEQ multiplex PCR reads with MiXCR, one entry per CDR3 protein. The sample consists of fewer than 150,000 distinct CDR3 sequences, 90% to 95% of them appearing once. The sequencing sample was made of CD4+ T cells from PBMCs. These receptor sequences come from a human donor in good health. Each CDR3 is given without its conserved first and last residue. The D gene is left open where the match is weak. Only some rows state a clone size, as once, few, many or a class for expanded clones.

clone_size | v_call | d_call | cdr3_aa
. | TRBV20-1 | TRBD2 | SARVGTRYEQY
. | TRBV5-1 | TRBD1 | ASSSLGQGSYEQY
. | TRBV7-2 | . | ASSFTRTDTQY
. | TRBV25-1 | . | ASSSGTPSTQY
once | TRBV29-1 | TRBD2 | SAAGLAADEQY
. | TRBV6-1 | . | ASSESLNQPQH
. | TRBV20-1 | . | SALGGLRGGELF
once | TRBV9 | . | ASSVLGGELF
. | TRBV3-1 | . | ASTNAGDTQY
. | TRBV20-1 | . | SARDRTTVSYEQY
. | TRBV3-1 | . | ASSQTAGTGELF
. | TRBV29-1 | . | SVDAAGSNEQY
. | TRBV30 | . | AWSVGRNTQY
few | TRBV11-1 | . | ASSLSRSTDTQY
. | TRBV18 | TRBD1 | ASSQGQGNEQF
few | TRBV5-6 | . | ASSLVGSNQPQH
. | TRBV19 | TRBD2 | ASSPMGGPSYNEQF
. | TRBV18 | . | ASSPNRGGETQY
. | TRBV28 | . | ASSFGRIASIQY
. | TRBV29-1 | . | SVAERDTYNEQF
. | TRBV18 | . | ASSPNLNNEQF
. | TRBV27 | . | ASSLSRLADIQY
. | TRBV10-3 | . | AISESSGPYEQY
. | TRBV3-1 | . | ASSQTDNEQF
. | TRBV18 | . | ASSPGINEQY
once | TRBV15 | . | ATQGTLETYGYT
. | TRBV3-1 | . | ASRVEGARGEQF
. | TRBV10-2 | . | ASTGGGNTEAF
. | TRBV27 | . | ASSARDGRDGYT
few | TRBV5-1 | . | ASSLEGYSNQPQH
. | TRBV7-9 | . | ASSFSNQPQH
. | TRBV7-9 | . | ASSLNQGKDEAF
. | TRBV9 | . | ASSVGRATLSTDTQY
once | TRBV7-2 | TRBD1 | ASSYSPGGTQY
. | TRBV12-3/TRBV12-4 | . | ASSLAGEKGQY
. | TRBV28 | TRBD2 | ASSLSLAGAGDTQY
. | TRBV5-1 | TRBD2 | ASSFAGGSTDTQY
. | TRBV20-1 | . | SASYPSQETQY
. | TRBV27 | TRBD2 | ASRLTGLAGVEQY
. | TRBV7-9 | . | ASSLFYENRGELF
. | TRBV7-6 | TRBD1 | ASSLGTDYGYT
. | TRBV9 | . | ASSVGAGQWDEQF
once | TRBV7-2 | . | ASSYTGTGSYYEQY
once | TRBV9 | . | ASTRSGTPNTGELF
. | TRBV5-1 | TRBD2 | ASSSPRAEIVGGRAHEQY
. | TRBV5-6 | . | ASSFSGAGNTIY
. | TRBV2 | . | ASRVQGSSGQPQH
once | TRBV3-1 | TRBD2 | ASSLHPTSGGNIQY
. | TRBV5-4 | TRBD1 | ASKQQGAQETQY
. | TRBV7-2 | . | ASSSLGGGTQY